Here is one T cell receptor beta chain with its context. The sample is drawn from a study of control samples from healthy donors and cancer patients. Using immunoSEQ multiplex PCR, the repertoire was profiled, and TCRdb retains in-frame clones only, with some absent. Of 80,000 to 100,000 clones in the sample, 80% to 95% are singletons; the top ten hold approximately 3%. The CDR3 totals 14 residues. Trimming pared 3 bases from V and 3 bases from J, leaving 11 bases between. Germline CDR1 reads SNHLY; CDR2 reads FYNNEI. Sequencing used blood. The TCR comes from a human donor in good health. The donor label of this sample is uncertain. The V call is TRBV2, the J call TRBJ2-5; D possibly uses TRBD1 or TRBD2 (5 bases each). CDR3 nucleotides: TGTGCCAGCAGTGAGGGACCAAGAAAAGAGACCCAGTACTTC. Residues: CASSEGPRKETQYF.